The sequence of this TCR beta chain was determined in a study of cytomegalovirus exposure and HLA in healthy donors. The study, taken as a whole, reports: The authors assumed roughly uniform sequencing depth across donors for presence/absence analyses. Most of the TCR beta V segments (in an earlier analysis) were productive either about 87% or about 30% of the time.

This CDR3 is 13 amino acids long. Trimming removed 2 bases from V and 4 bases from J, with 8 bases in between. The V gene's germline CDR1 is MNHEY and CDR2 SVGAGI. This clone was detected only a few times. Antigen unknown. Researchers ran the PCR with 60 Vbeta and 13 Jbeta primers. Authors' analysis steps: A later analysis counted approximately 88 million unique TCR beta chains, around 11 million shared. TCRdb's copy holds only in-frame clones and misses some; the assay was immunoSEQ multiplex PCR. Clone size and V and J calls were adopted from that table, with D and trimming inferred from the DNA. This table has 150,000 to 200,000 clones, 70% to 85% appearing once.

This clonotype was sampled from a woman aged 55-69 years in good health and CMV-seropositive. V and J are TRBV6-5 and TRBJ1-1, with D perhaps matching TRBD1 (5 bases). The sample comprised PBMCs. The chain's CDR3 is CASSYPGGTEAFF. DNA of the CDR3: TGTGCCAGCAGTTACCCGGGGGGCACTGAAGCTTTCTTT.